This T cell receptor (beta chain) was sequenced for a study of cytomegalovirus exposure and HLA in healthy donors. Points from the study as a whole: For most TCR sequences rarity was the rule, although some public TCRs occurred in many donors.

The germline V gene has CDR1 SGHNT and CDR2 YYREEE (reference sequence). The CDR3 loop spans 13 amino acids. V lost 1 base, J lost 4 bases, and 1 base stayed unmatched. The primer mix had 60 Vbeta and 13 Jbeta primers. Generated by immunoSEQ multiplex PCR, the TCRdb table keeps only in-frame clones and is missing some. The sample includes about 120,000 clones, around four fifths seen only once; the top ten take around 4%. Concerning this clone itself: Its antigen is unknown.

The specimen was PBMCs. This chain links TRBV5-4 with TRBJ2-7; TRBD1 matches 8 bases. The TCR originated in a woman aged 40 to 50 in good health and CMV-seronegative. The DNA for the CDR3 is TGTGCCAGCAGCTTGAGGGACAGGTACGAGCAGTACTTC. This gives the protein CASSLRDRYEQYF.